A single T cell receptor (beta chain) is shown here with its context. The CDR3 length is 14 residues. V was cut by 4 bases and J by 3 bases, with 12 bases left in between. Germline assignment: CDR1 GTSNPN and CDR2 SVGIG (reference sequence). This entry comes from a study of shared T cell receptors in the human thymus. Repertoires were generated with immunoSEQ multiplex PCR, while TCRdb's copy carries only in-frame clones and drops some. The sample comprises some 660,000 clones, around 87% of which are singletons, and 0.0094% rests with the top ten. These same data were also listed under a study on human thymus T cells. That study adds: Resections from corrective heart surgery provided thymus tissue.

The TCR comes from a boy in the first two years of life with a congenital heart defect. Sequenced input: thymocytes. The chain couples TRBV30 to TRBJ1-4, with D possibly matching TRBD1 (6 bases). The CDR3, as DNA: TGTGCCTGGACCCCGGACAGAGCTAATGAAAAACTGTTTTTT. This gives the protein CAWTPDRANEKLFF.